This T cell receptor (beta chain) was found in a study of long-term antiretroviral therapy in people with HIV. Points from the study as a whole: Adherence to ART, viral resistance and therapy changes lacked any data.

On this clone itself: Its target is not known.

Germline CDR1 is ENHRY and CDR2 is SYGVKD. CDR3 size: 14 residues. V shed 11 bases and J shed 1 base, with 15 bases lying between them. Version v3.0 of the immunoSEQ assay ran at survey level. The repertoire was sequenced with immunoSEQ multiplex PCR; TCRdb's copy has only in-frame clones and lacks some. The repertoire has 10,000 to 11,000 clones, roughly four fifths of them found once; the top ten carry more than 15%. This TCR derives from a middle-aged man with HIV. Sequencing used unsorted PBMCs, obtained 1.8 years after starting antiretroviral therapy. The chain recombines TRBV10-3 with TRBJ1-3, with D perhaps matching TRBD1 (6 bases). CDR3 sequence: CAVGQGFSGNTIYF. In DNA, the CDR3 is TGTGCCGTCGGCCAGGGGTTTTCTGGAAACACCATATATTTT.